This entry is about one T cell receptor (beta chain). The data belong to a study of cytomegalovirus exposure and HLA in healthy donors. From germline, CDR1 is SGHNT and CDR2 YYREEE (reference sequence). The ends were cut back, 1 base at V and 1 base at J, with 8 bases in the middle. The CDR3 loop spans 14 amino acids. The primer mix had 60 Vbeta and 13 Jbeta primers. TCRdb's copy holds only in-frame clones and misses some; the assay was immunoSEQ multiplex PCR. The sample is made up of tens of thousands of clones, and the top ten hold about 2.3% of it. This sequence originates from a female donor in good health and CMV-seronegative. The chain combines TRBV5-4 with TRBJ1-1; a possible D gene is TRBD1 (6 bases). The sequenced material came from PBMCs. The CDR3 here is CASSLTGRNTEAFF. CDR3 nucleotides: TGTGCCAGCAGCTTGACAGGGCGGAACACTGAAGCTTTCTTT.